The rows below give T cell receptor beta chains drawn from one sample of a study of PD-1 blockade in classical Hodgkin lymphoma. Assay used: immunoSEQ multiplex PCR; TCRdb lists only in-frame clones, some missing. Of about 32,000 clones in the sample, 81% were seen once. Specimen: peripheral blood mononuclear cells (PBMCs), collected before the fourth cycle of nivolumab. All receptors derive from a human donor with classical Hodgkin lymphoma. The conserved cysteine and the conserved F or W are not part of the CDR3 here. A D gene is named only where the DNA matches it firmly. Some rows mark clone size as missing; the rest say once, few, many or name a class of expanded clone.

j_call	clone_size	d_call	v_call	cdr3_aa
TRBJ2-2	few	.	TRBV5-1	ASSLADILTGELF
TRBJ1-2	.	TRBD1	TRBV6-4	ASSPGGTGLGYT
TRBJ2-5	.	.	TRBV5-1	ASSSLPLAEPLMTQY
TRBJ1-5	.	.	TRBV6-5	ASSSRGNNQPQH
TRBJ2-1	.	.	TRBV7-1	ASSFGQYNEQF
TRBJ2-7	once	TRBD1	TRBV28	ASNLRDRPYEQY
TRBJ1-2	.	.	TRBV28	ASSLNRYGYT
TRBJ1-5	.	.	TRBV5-5	ASSVDASQPQH
TRBJ1-1	once	TRBD1	TRBV27	ASSSGTGNTEAF
TRBJ1-5	.	.	TRBV6-1	ASSEVGAQPQH
TRBJ2-2	once	TRBD1	TRBV19	ASRTGGGTGELF
TRBJ2-1	.	.	TRBV7-2	ASSLEGYPGNEQF
TRBJ1-4	.	.	TRBV6-6	ASSYGQTNEKLF
TRBJ2-1	.	.	TRBV19	ASSIEGSYNEQF
TRBJ1-3	.	.	TRBV29-1	SVVLRSYGNTIY
TRBJ2-3	.	.	TRBV9	ASSVAGSITDTQY
TRBJ2-2	few	TRBD2	TRBV9	ASSVSLAGNTGELF
TRBJ2-6	.	.	TRBV5-6	ASSFHIYLGISGANVLT
TRBJ1-1	once	.	TRBV5-6	ASSLGPGNTEAF
TRBJ1-2	.	.	TRBV7-2	ASSFQGGKGYGYT
TRBJ1-1	.	.	TRBV9	ASSVDGRGMAF
TRBJ2-5	.	.	TRBV18	ASSPGGEETQY